This T cell receptor (beta chain) comes out of a study of B cell selection in AIRE deficiency. Overall study findings and caveats: Healthy Tconv contained about 37% of shared healthy Treg sequences; only TCRbeta sequenced. Of a few thousand shared Treg TCRbeta sequences, around 30% were healthy-only, approximately 9.9% patient-only.

The sorted conventional CD4 T cells were gated as CD4+CD127+. Source study methods: Pooled conventional T cells gave approximately 100,000 patient and 130,000 to 150,000 donor TCRbeta sequences. This table comes from immunoSEQ multiplex PCR, and its TCRdb copy is limited to in-frame clones, with some not included. The V and J calls and clone size are taken from that table; D and trimming were inferred from the DNA. This table holds tens of thousands of clones, 97% found once. Germline CDR1 is SGHAT and CDR2 is FQNNGV. J lost 8 bases, V lost 10 bases, and 17 bases had no gene match. The CDR3 contains 15 residues. Details on this clone: Antigen specificity is unknown.

The chain recombines TRBV11-2 with TRBJ2-1; the match to TRBD2 covers 7 bases. The receptor's source is a human donor with AIRE deficiency. The specimen sequenced was conventional CD4+ T cells sorted from PBMCs. The CDR3: CATSLGASGGDEQFF. DNA for the CDR3: TGTGCCACCTCCCTTGGGGCTAGCGGAGGGGATGAGCAGTTCTTC.